One TCR beta chain is described in this entry. This sample was included in a study of siplizumab effects on memory and regulatory T cells. Clones were sequenced by immunoSEQ multiplex PCR, and TCRdb holds only the in-frame ones, with some missing. This repertoire shows under 140,000 clones, roughly 92% found once; its top ten account for roughly 1.4%. The TCR sequence derives from a human donor in good health. Sequenced sample: CD4+ T cells sorted from blood.

CDR3 sequence: CASSPRAETPGNTIYF. The DNA for the CDR3 is TGTGCCAGCTCACCACGAGCGGAAACTCCTGGAAACACCATATATTTT. The rearrangement links TRBV18 to TRBJ1-3, with D unclear. Germline CDR1 is KGHSH and CDR2 is LQKENI. This CDR3 has 16 residues. V lost 1 base to trimming and J lost 2 bases, with 12 bases between them.